This paragraph covers one T cell receptor beta chain sequence. The study ran its PCR with 60 Vbeta and 13 Jbeta primers. Profiled with immunoSEQ multiplex PCR; TCRdb holds only in-frame clones, not every one. The table has about 31,000 clones, roughly 69% seen once; the top ten hold 20% to 25%. These data originate in a study of cytomegalovirus exposure and HLA in healthy donors. Looking at the study overall: There were more than 350 genotyped donors. Of these, 81% fell in the genetic ancestry cluster associated with self-reported Caucasian donors.

V lost 4 bases and J lost 0, with 9 bases in between. CDR1 and CDR2 (germline): MDHEN, SYDVKM. The CDR3 is 15 amino acids. The sequenced sample consisted of PBMCs. The chain combines TRBV28 with TRBJ1-4, with no clear D. The receptor comes from a man between 50 and 59 years old in good health and CMV-seropositive. The CDR3 is CASSSTLSTNEKLFF. Written as DNA, the CDR3 is TGTGCCAGCAGTTCGACACTTTCAACTAATGAAAAACTGTTTTTT.